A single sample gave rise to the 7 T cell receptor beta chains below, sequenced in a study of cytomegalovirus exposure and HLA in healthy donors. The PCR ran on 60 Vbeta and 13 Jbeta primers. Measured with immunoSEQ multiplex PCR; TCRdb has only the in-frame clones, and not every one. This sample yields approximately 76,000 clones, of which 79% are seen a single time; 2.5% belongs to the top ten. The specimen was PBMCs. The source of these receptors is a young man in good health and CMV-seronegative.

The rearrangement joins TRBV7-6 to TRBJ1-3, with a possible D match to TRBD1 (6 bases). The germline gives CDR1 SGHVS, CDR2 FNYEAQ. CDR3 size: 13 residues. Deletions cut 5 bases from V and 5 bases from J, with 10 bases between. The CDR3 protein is CASSLGDRNTIYF. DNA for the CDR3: TGTGCCAGCAGCCTAGGGGACAGAAACACCATATATTTT.

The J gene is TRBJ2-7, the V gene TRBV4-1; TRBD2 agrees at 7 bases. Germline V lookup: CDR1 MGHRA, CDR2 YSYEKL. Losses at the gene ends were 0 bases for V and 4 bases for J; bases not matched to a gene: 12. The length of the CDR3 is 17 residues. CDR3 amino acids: CASSQESVTSLTYEQYF. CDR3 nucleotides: TGCGCCAGCAGCCAAGAGAGTGTGACTAGCTTGACTTACGAGCAGTACTTC.

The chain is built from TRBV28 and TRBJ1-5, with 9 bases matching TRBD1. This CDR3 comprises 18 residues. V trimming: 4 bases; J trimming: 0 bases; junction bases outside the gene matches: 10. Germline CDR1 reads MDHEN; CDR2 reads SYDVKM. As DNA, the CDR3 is TGTGCCAGCAGTTCCCCTCGGGACAGGGCATATAGCAATCAGCCCCAGCATTTT. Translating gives CASSSPRDRAYSNQPQHF.

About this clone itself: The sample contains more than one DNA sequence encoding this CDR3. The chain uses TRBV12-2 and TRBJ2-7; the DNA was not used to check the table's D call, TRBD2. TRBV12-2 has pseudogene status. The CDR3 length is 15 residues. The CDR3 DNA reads TGTGCAAGTCGCGGCACTAGCGGGAGCTGCGGCGAGCAGTACTTC. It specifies CASRGTSGSCGEQYF.

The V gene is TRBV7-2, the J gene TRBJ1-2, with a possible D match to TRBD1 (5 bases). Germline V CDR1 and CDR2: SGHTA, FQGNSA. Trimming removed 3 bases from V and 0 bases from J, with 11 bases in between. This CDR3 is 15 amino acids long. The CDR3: CASSFRGGPNYGYTF. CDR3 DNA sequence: TGTGCCAGCAGCTTTAGGGGAGGCCCTAACTATGGCTACACCTTC.

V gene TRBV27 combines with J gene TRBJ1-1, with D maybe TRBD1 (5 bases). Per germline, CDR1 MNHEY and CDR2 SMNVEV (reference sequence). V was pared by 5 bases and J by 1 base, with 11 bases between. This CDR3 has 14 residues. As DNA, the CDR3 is TGTGCCAGCAGTGGTATAGGGGCGAACACTGAAGCTTTCTTT. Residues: CASSGIGANTEAFF.

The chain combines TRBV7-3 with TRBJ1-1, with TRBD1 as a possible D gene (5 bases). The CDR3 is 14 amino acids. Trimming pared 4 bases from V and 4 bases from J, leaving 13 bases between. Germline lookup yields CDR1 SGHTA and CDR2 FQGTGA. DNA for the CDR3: TGTGCCAGCAGCTCCCTCGGGGGAGGCACTGAAGCTTTCTTT. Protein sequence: CASSSLGGGTEAFF.